Each of the 2 T cell receptor beta chains below was sequenced from the same sample in a study of breast tumors, draining lymph nodes, adjacent tissues. MiXCR, applied by TCRdb to the multiplex PCR reads, yields one record per CDR3 protein. The data show about 53,000 distinct CDR3 sequences, around 40% seen once. Sequencing input: breast tumor tissue. The receptors shown here come from a female donor with breast cancer. Some clones in this sample may be carry-over from other donors' samples.

The chain employs TRBV5-1 and TRBJ2-7; either TRBD1 or TRBD2 may fit D (5 bases each). The length of the CDR3 is 13 residues. The V end was cut by 3 bases, the J end by 6 bases, with 13 bases between. The germline CDR1 and CDR2 sequences are SGHRS and YFSETQ. The DNA for the CDR3 is TGCGCCAGCAGCTGGGACCTTAATAGCGAGCAGTACTTC. Its protein product is CASSWDLNSEQYF. Using reference TRBV5-1 and TRBJ2-7 for the parts outside the CDR3, the full variable domain is KAGVTQTPRYLIKTRGQQVTLSCSPISGHRSVSWYQQTPGQGLQFLFEYFSETQRNKGNFPGRFSGRQFSNSRSEMNVSTLELGDSALYLCASSWDLNSEQYFGPGTRLTVT.

The chain employs TRBV5-1 and TRBJ1-1; TRBD1 aligns across 7 bases. Per the germline V gene, CDR1 is SGHRS and CDR2 is YFSETQ. V gave up 5 bases and J gave up 5 bases; unmatched junction bases: 9. The CDR3 runs 14 residues. The CDR3 is CASRTGQVGTEAFF. The DNA for the CDR3 is TGCGCCAGCAGAACCGGACAGGTAGGGACTGAAGCTTTCTTT.